The 5 T cell receptor beta chains below come from one sample, sequenced in a study of T cell responses to AZD1222 COVID-19 vaccine. Method: immunoSEQ multiplex PCR; TCRdb's copy keeps in-frame clones and lacks some. The repertoire holds roughly 30,000 clones, with roughly 78% as singletons. The sequencing here drew on peripheral blood, taken on day 0 of AZD1222 vaccination. The receptors were sampled from an adult in good health.

This rearrangement joins TRBV6-2 or TRBV6-3 to TRBJ2-7; D is possibly TRBD1 (8 bases). CDR1 and CDR2 from the germline V gene are MNHEY and SVGEGT. The CDR3 is made up of 14 amino acids. With 5 bases removed from V and 6 bases from J, the gap between germline ends came to 17 bases. CDR3 nucleotides: TGTGCCAGCAGTAACAACTACAGGGGGGGCGAGCAGTACGTC. It codes for CASSNNYRGGEQYV.

This chain connects TRBV4-1 to TRBJ1-2; the match to TRBD1 covers 7 bases. J was trimmed by 14 bases and V by 3 bases; bases with no gene match: 15. CDR3 length: 14 residues. CDR1 is MGHRA and CDR2 is YSYEKL in the germline V gene. CDR3 loop: CASSQGAGTADSTF. CDR3 coding DNA: TGCGCCAGCAGCCAGGGAGCCGGGACAGCCGATTCTACCTTC.

This sequence joins TRBV5-6 and TRBJ2-2; D gene uncertain. The CDR3 totals 14 residues. V lost 1 base and J 7 bases, leaving 11 bases between the germline ends. The V gene's germline CDR1 is SGHDT and CDR2 YYEEEE. CDR3 sequence: CASSLRTPVGELFF. The CDR3 DNA reads as TGTGCCAGCAGCTTGCGTACTCCCGTCGGGGAGCTGTTTTTT.

This clone was counted once. The rearrangement uses TRBV19 and TRBJ1-5; D unclear. The CDR3 totals 15 residues. V was cut by 7 bases and J by 7 bases, with 20 bases left in between. CDR1 and CDR2 from the germline V gene are LNHDA and SQIVND (reference sequence). CDR3 nucleotides: TGTGCCAGTACCAAGAACCCGGGAAGGGCGCAGCCCCAGCATTTT. Translating gives CASTKNPGRAQPQHF.

This chain joins TRBV19 and TRBJ1-2, with D uncertain. This CDR3 contains 14 residues. Germline-derived CDR1 and CDR2 are LNHDA and SQIVND (reference sequence). Deletions cut 5 bases from V and 8 bases from J, with 18 bases between. The CDR3 here is CASSGDRRREGYTF. The CDR3 DNA is TGTGCCAGTAGTGGCGACCGTCGAAGGGAAGGCTACACCTTC.